This T cell receptor beta chain appears in the sequencing data of a study of T cell repertoires in cytomegalovirus infection. Points from the study as a whole: Carriers of CMV and the relevant HLA type were discriminated by public TCR beta frequency.

TCRdb re-called the reads through MiXCR, storing one row per CDR3 protein. The table lists hundreds of thousands of distinct CDR3 sequences, 15% to 20% of them singletons. The germline V and J ends were trimmed by 0 bases and 2 bases, with 16 bases remaining between them. Germline CDR1 is DFQATT and CDR2 is SNEGSKA (reference sequence). CDR3 length: 16 residues. This clonotype occurred a few times. Its antigen is still unknown. Sequencing was carried out using PBMCs. This TCR came from a human donor in good health (CMV status not recorded). Some clones in this sample may be carry-over from other donors' samples. The chain joins TRBV20-1 to TRBJ2-5; D possibly corresponds to TRBD1 (6 bases). This chain's CDR3 is CSARDSRYRVQETQYF. DNA of the CDR3: TGCAGTGCTAGAGATTCCCGTTACAGGGTACAAGAGACCCAGTACTTC.